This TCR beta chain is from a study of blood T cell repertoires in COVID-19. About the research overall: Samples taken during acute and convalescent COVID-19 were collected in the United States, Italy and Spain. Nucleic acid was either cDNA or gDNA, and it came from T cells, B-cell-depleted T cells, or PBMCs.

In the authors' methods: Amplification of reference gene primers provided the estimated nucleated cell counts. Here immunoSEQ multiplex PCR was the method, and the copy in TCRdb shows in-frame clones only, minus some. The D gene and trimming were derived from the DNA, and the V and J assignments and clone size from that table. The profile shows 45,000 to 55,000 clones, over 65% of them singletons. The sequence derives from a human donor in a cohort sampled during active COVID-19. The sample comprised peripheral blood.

CDR3 nucleotides: TGTGCCAGCAGCTTTCCCGCAGGGCCTGGGGCCAACGTCCTGACTTTC. It is translated as CASSFPAGPGANVLTF. V and J are TRBV5-5 and TRBJ2-6, with TRBD1 as a possible D gene (5 bases). CDR1 is SGHKS and CDR2 is YYEKEE in the germline V gene (reference sequence). V was clipped by 2 bases and J by 2 bases, with 11 bases between them. The CDR3 runs 16 residues.